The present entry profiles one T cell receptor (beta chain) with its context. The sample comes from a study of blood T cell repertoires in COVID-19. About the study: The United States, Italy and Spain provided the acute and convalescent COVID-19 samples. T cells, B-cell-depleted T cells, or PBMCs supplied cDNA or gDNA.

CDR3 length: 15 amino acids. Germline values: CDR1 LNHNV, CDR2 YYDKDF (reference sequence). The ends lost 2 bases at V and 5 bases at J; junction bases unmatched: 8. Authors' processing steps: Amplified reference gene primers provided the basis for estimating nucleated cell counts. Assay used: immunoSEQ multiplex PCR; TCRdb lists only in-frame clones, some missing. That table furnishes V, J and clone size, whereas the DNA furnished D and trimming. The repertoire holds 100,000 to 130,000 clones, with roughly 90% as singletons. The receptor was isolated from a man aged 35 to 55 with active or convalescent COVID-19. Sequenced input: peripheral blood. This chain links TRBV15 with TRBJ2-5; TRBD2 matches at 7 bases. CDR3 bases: TGTGCCACCAGCAGACGGGGGGTAATCGGTGAGACCCAGTACTTC. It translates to CATSRRGVIGETQYF. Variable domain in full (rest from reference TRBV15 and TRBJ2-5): DAMVIQNPRYQVTQFGKPVTLSCSQTLNHNVMYWYQQKSSQAPKLLFHYYDKDFNNEADTPDNFQSRRPNTSFCFLDIRSPGLGDTAMYLCATSRRGVIGETQYFGPGTRLLVL.